Sequencing of this T cell receptor (beta chain) was carried out in a study of blood T cell repertoires in COVID-19. Sequencing was performed with immunoSEQ multiplex PCR; in TCRdb, only in-frame clones are kept and a portion is missing. The table lists more than 150,000 clones, around 84% of them singletons. Germline V gene sequence: CDR1 SEHNR, CDR2 FQNEAQ (reference sequence). The CDR3 totals 14 residues. The germline V and J ends were trimmed by 1 base and 6 bases, with 11 bases remaining between them. The sample comprised PBMCs or T cells enriched from blood (not recorded which). The TCR was taken from a woman in her forties or fifties who had recovered from COVID-19. V usage is TRBV7-9 and J usage is TRBJ2-3; unclear D gene. The DNA for the CDR3 is TGTGCCAGCAGCTTAGTACAGTTCGTGGATACGCAGTATTTT. This codes for CASSLVQFVDTQYF.